The entry that follows covers one T cell receptor (beta chain) sequence. CDR3 length: 15 residues. Trimming shortened V by 0 bases and J by 5 bases, and 14 bases separated the two germline ends. The germline V gene has CDR1 MGHRA and CDR2 YSYEKL. In the source study's methods: Estimates of nucleated cell counts were drawn from the amplification of reference gene primers. The protocol was immunoSEQ multiplex PCR, while the TCRdb copy is restricted to in-frame clones and leaves out a portion. The DNA gave D and trimming, while V, J and clone size come from that table. The profile shows over 25,000 clones, 80% to 90% of them singletons. The data stem from a study of blood T cell repertoires in COVID-19. Study details: The samples span acute and convalescent COVID-19 from the United States, Italy and Spain. T cells, B-cell-depleted T cells, or PBMCs supplied cDNA or gDNA.

This chain connects TRBV4-1 to TRBJ2-7; maybe TRBD2 (5 bases). The TCR comes from a woman aged 50 to 65 with active COVID-19. Source material: peripheral blood. CDR3 sequence (DNA): TGCGCCAGCAGCCAAGATGGGCAAAGCGGTGACGAGCAGTACTTC. It translates to CASSQDGQSGDEQYF.